The 18 T cell receptor beta chains below were found in one sample sequenced in a study of OX40 agonist ivuxolimab in advanced cancers. Profiling relied on immunoSEQ multiplex PCR, and the TCRdb table lists in-frame clones only, not all of them. Seen here are roughly 34,000 clones, roughly 84% observed once, and the top ten hold approximately 2%. Here the sequenced sample was CD4+ or CD8+ T cells sorted from blood, taken in a trial of the OX40 agonist ivuxolimab. The receptors derive from an adult with an advanced solid tumor such as melanoma, head and neck, liver or kidney cancer.

The V call is TRBV19, the J call TRBJ2-1, with 7 bases fitting TRBD1. Germline-derived CDR1 and CDR2 are LNHDA and SQIVND (reference sequence). The CDR3 totals 16 residues. The ends lost 5 bases at V and 7 bases at J; junction bases unmatched: 14. CDR3 coding DNA: TGTGCCAGTAGTGCCCCAGTTGAGGACAGGAGAAATGAGCAGTTCTTC. Translating it yields CASSAPVEDRRNEQFF.

The chain is built from TRBV18 and TRBJ2-7, with D possibly TRBD1 on 6 matching bases. Between the trimmed V and J ends, which lost 3 bases and 5 bases, there was a span of 17 bases. The CDR3 spans 15 residues. CDR1 KGHSH and CDR2 LQKENI come from the germline V gene. The CDR3 sequence: CASSPSQGKYHEQYF. CDR3 DNA sequence: TGTGCCAGCTCACCGTCACAGGGTAAATACCACGAGCAGTACTTC.

The rearrangement uses TRBV7-8 and TRBJ1-6; a possible D gene is TRBD1 (6 bases). CDR1 and CDR2 from the germline V gene are SGHVS and FQNEAQ. Trimming pared 6 bases from V and 10 bases from J, leaving 16 bases between. This CDR3 is 14 amino acids long. In DNA, the CDR3 is TGTGCCAGCAGTCAGGGGAATTTGGAATCACCCCTCCACTTT. Protein: CASSQGNLESPLHF.

CDR3: CRAGEDIQYF. The CDR3 coding sequence is TGCAGGGCGGGAGAGGACATTCAGTACTTC. V gene TRBV20-1 combines with J gene TRBJ2-4; 7 bases align to TRBD2. CDR1 and CDR2 from the germline V gene are DFQATT and SNEGSKA (reference sequence). The CDR3 totals 10 residues.

This clone was detected a few times. The rearrangement uses TRBV5-1 and TRBJ2-7; 7 nucleotides agree with TRBD1. From germline, CDR1 is SGHRS and CDR2 YFSETQ. The CDR3 totals 14 residues. Losses at the gene ends were 1 base for V and 2 bases for J; bases not matched to a gene: 3. The CDR3 protein is CASSLRDSPYEQYF. CDR3 coding DNA: TGCGCCAGCAGCTTGAGGGACAGCCCCTACGAGCAGTACTTC.

In its sample, this clone ranks as medium-sized. This chain links TRBV19 with TRBJ1-5; 9 nucleotides agree with TRBD1. This CDR3 is built from 16 residues. After removal of 7 bases from V and 0 bases from J, the junction contained 7 bases not matched to a gene. Germline values: CDR1 LNHDA, CDR2 SQIVND (reference sequence). The CDR3 DNA sequence: TGTGCCAGTACCCGGACAGGGGAAGTTAGCAATCAGCCCCAGCATTTT. Its translation: CASTRTGEVSNQPQHF.

V is TRBV19 and J is TRBJ2-3; 12 bases align to TRBD2. V was clipped by 10 bases and J by 0 bases; unmatched bases: 17. Germline CDR1 reads LNHDA; CDR2 reads SQIVND (reference sequence). This CDR3 has 19 residues. The CDR3 spells CATSETSGSADTSTDTQYF. CDR3 nucleotide sequence: TGTGCCACCTCAGAGACTAGCGGGAGCGCAGATACTAGCACAGATACGCAGTATTTT.

J is TRBJ2-3 and V is TRBV29-1; 9 bases match TRBD2. Germline CDR1 and CDR2: SQVTM and ANQGSEA. J gave up 2 bases and V 7 bases, and 7 bases lay outside the gene matches. The CDR3 sequence is 14 residues long. The CDR3 spells CSGAAGGLTDTQYF. DNA of the CDR3: TGCAGCGGAGCGGCGGGAGGGCTCACAGATACGCAGTATTTT.

CDR3 in DNA: TGCGCCAGCAGCTTGGAGGGGTTTAAGGGGGATACGCAGTATTTT. It specifies CASSLEGFKGDTQYF. The chain joins TRBV5-1 to TRBJ2-3; D possibly corresponds to TRBD1 (5 bases). V gave up 0 bases and J gave up 6 bases, with 14 bases separating them. Germline assignment: CDR1 SGHRS and CDR2 YFSETQ. This CDR3 is built from 15 residues.

The chain combines TRBV19 with TRBJ1-3, with TRBD1 as a possible D gene (6 bases). The germline CDR1 and CDR2 sequences are LNHDA and SQIVND (reference sequence). Trimming removed 3 bases at V and 0 bases at J, with 15 bases between. CDR3 length: 17 amino acids. The CDR3 reads CASSMGASRGSGNTIYF. CDR3 bases: TGTGCCAGTAGTATGGGCGCGAGCAGGGGCTCTGGAAACACCATATATTTT.

CDR3 nucleotide sequence: TGTGCCAGCAGCCTGACTGCTGCCGGGGGTTCACCCCTCCACTTT. This translates into CASSLTAAGGSPLHF. This chain uses TRBV6-5 with TRBJ1-6; TRBD1 might be the D (5 bases). V shed 6 bases and J shed 9 bases, with 18 bases lying between them. CDR1 MNHEY and CDR2 SVGAGI come from the germline V gene. The length of the CDR3 is 15 residues.

By proportion, this clone is medium-sized (0.01 to 0.1%). The gene calls are TRBV27 and TRBJ2-7; D might be TRBD1 or TRBD2, each matching 5 bases. Germline V gives CDR1 MNHEY, CDR2 SMNVEV (reference sequence). Trimming stripped 8 bases from V and 3 bases from J, with 20 bases between. The CDR3 has 15 amino acids. The CDR3 region is CASGPSSGAVYEQYF. As DNA, the CDR3 is TGTGCCAGCGGCCCTTCCTCCGGGGCGGTCTACGAGCAGTACTTC.

This chain uses TRBV5-4 with TRBJ1-2; TRBD1 matches at 9 bases. V trimming: 4 bases; J trimming: 3 bases; junction bases outside the gene matches: 4. CDR1 and CDR2 from the germline V gene are SGHNT and YYREEE (reference sequence). CDR3 length: 14 amino acids. The CDR3 spells CASSVQGADYGYTF. The CDR3 coding sequence is TGTGCCAGCAGCGTACAGGGGGCGGACTATGGCTACACCTTC.

This chain connects TRBV6-1 to TRBJ2-5, with 8 bases identical to TRBD1. With V trimmed by 6 bases and J by 5 bases, 11 bases remained unmatched. Germline V CDR1 and CDR2: MNHNS, SASEGT. The CDR3 is made up of 15 amino acids. The CDR3 reads CASSHRTGPGETQYF. CDR3 DNA: TGTGCCAGCAGCCACCGGACAGGGCCGGGGGAGACCCAGTACTTC.

V usage is TRBV5-5 and J usage is TRBJ2-2; 7 bases agree with TRBD1. This CDR3 is built from 16 residues. In germline, CDR1 is SGHKS, CDR2 YYEKEE (reference sequence). V was clipped by 4 bases and J by 5 bases; unmatched bases: 11. CDR3 DNA: TGTGCCAGCAGCCCAAGCAACAGGGGTGGGACCGGGGAGCTGTTTTTT. Translated, it gives CASSPSNRGGTGELFF.

This clone was picked up one time. The chain employs TRBV6-5 and TRBJ1-1; D is uncertain. The V end was cut by 7 bases, the J end by 1 base, with 4 bases between. The CDR3 totals 11 residues. CDR1 MNHEY and CDR2 SVGAGI come from the germline V gene. This CDR3 reads CASMKNTEAFF. CDR3 DNA: TGTGCCAGCATGAAGAACACTGAAGCTTTCTTT.

This chain connects TRBV2 to TRBJ2-7; D not certain. V was trimmed by 2 bases and J by 3 bases, leaving 14 bases between them. CDR1 is SNHLY, CDR2 FYNNEI, per germline. CDR3 length: 15 amino acids. The CDR3 reads CASSELPGGFYEQYF. CDR3 sequence (DNA): TGTGCCAGCAGTGAACTTCCGGGCGGATTCTACGAGCAGTACTTC.

The gene calls are TRBV7-2 and TRBJ1-2, with unresolved D. V was clipped by 1 base and J by 0 bases, with 9 bases between them. Germline loops: CDR1 SGHTA, CDR2 FQGNSA. The CDR3 length is 15 residues. CDR3: CASSLEQITNYGYTF. CDR3 DNA: TGTGCCAGCAGCTTAGAACAGATCACTAACTATGGCTACACCTTC.